These T cell receptor beta chains were read from a single sample in a study of PD-1 blockade in classical Hodgkin lymphoma. Sequencing used immunoSEQ multiplex PCR; TCRdb keeps in-frame clones, though not all of them. The repertoire includes 100,000 or so clones, roughly 87% of them detected once, and about 20% sits in the top ten. The sample was peripheral blood mononuclear cells (PBMCs), taken before the fourth cycle of nivolumab. These receptor sequences come from a human donor with classical Hodgkin lymphoma. The CDR3 runs from the conserved cysteine through the conserved F or W. A D gene is named only where the DNA matches it firmly. Expanded clones are given a class, and other clones once, few, many or no size at all.

>.|TRBV6-6|.|TRBJ2-7
CASSSQVKQYF
TGTGCCAGCAGTTCCCAAGTGAAGCAGTACTTC
>TRBD2|TRBV28|.|TRBJ2-3
CASSFTSGSKLLTDTQYF
TGTGCCAGCAGTTTCACTAGCGGGAGTAAGTTGCTCACAGATACGCAGTATTTT
>TRBD2|TRBV29-1|.|TRBJ2-1
CSDMRPGTSGFYNEQFF
TGCAGCGATATGCGCCCCGGGACTAGCGGCTTTTACAATGAGCAGTTCTTC
>.|TRBV4-1|.|TRBJ2-1
CASSQTGPDPYNEQFF
TGCGCCAGCAGCCAGACCGGACCAGACCCCTACAATGAGCAGTTCTTC
>.|TRBV5-1|.|TRBJ2-7
CASSYPDSSYEQYF
TGCGCCAGCAGCTACCCGGACAGCTCCTACGAGCAGTACTTC
>TRBD1|TRBV27|few|TRBJ2-7
CASSLAGQEDYEQYF
TGTGCCAGCAGTTTAGCGGGACAGGAGGATTACGAGCAGTACTTC
>TRBD1|TRBV28|.|TRBJ2-1
CASSYRGRDEQFF
TGTGCCAGCAGCTACAGGGGGCGAGATGAGCAGTTCTTC
>.|TRBV4-1|once|TRBJ1-2
CASSQVGRRENGYTF
TGCGCCAGCAGCCAAGTAGGGCGAAGGGAAAATGGCTACACCTTC
>TRBD1|TRBV7-9|.|TRBJ1-2
CASSLPGGFGSNYGYTF
TGTGCCAGCAGCTTACCAGGGGGCTTTGGGTCTAACTATGGCTACACCTTC
>.|TRBV27|.|TRBJ1-1
CASSYGANTEAFF
TGTGCCAGCAGTTACGGGGCGAACACTGAAGCTTTCTTT
>.|TRBV11-3|.|TRBJ1-2
CASKKGDYGYTF
TGTGCCAGTAAAAAGGGGGACTATGGCTACACCTTC
>.|TRBV30|once|TRBJ2-7
CAWRGYQGYEQYF
TGTGCCTGGAGGGGGTACCAGGGCTACGAGCAGTACTTC
>TRBD1|TRBV5-6|.|TRBJ2-5
CASSLGGQGAETQYF
TGTGCCAGCAGCTTGGGGGGACAGGGGGCTGAGACCCAGTACTTC
>.|TRBV6-5|.|TRBJ2-1
CASSQSDEQFF
TGTGCCAGCAGTCAGTCGGATGAGCAGTTCTTC
>.|TRBV6-1|many|TRBJ1-3
CASSPSSGNTIYF
TGTGCCAGCAGTCCCAGTTCCGGAAACACCATATATTTT
>TRBD1|TRBV4-3|.|TRBJ2-4
CASSQAAAGGYKNIQYF
TGCGCCAGCAGCCAAGCGGCGGCAGGGGGCTACAAAAACATTCAGTACTTC
>TRBD1|TRBV6-1|.|TRBJ1-1
CASKSTGTPEAFF
TGTGCCAGCAAATCGACAGGGACCCCTGAAGCTTTCTTT
>.|TRBV30|.|TRBJ1-3
CAWGHFGNTIYF
TGTGCCTGGGGACATTTCGGAAACACCATATATTTT
>TRBD2|TRBV7-9|.|TRBJ2-7
CASSLRRLAGDEQYF
TGTGCCAGCAGCTTAAGGAGACTAGCGGGAGACGAGCAGTACTTC
>.|TRBV18|.|TRBJ2-5
CASSPPGVETQYF
TGTGCCAGCTCACCACCAGGGGTCGAGACCCAGTACTTC
>.|TRBV5-6|.|TRBJ2-7
CASSEETYEQYF
TGTGCCAGCAGCGAGGAGACATACGAGCAGTACTTC
>TRBD1|TRBV5-1|.|TRBJ2-5
CASSIPGQQETQYF
TGCGCCAGCAGCATACCGGGACAGCAAGAGACCCAGTACTTC
>.|TRBV7-6|.|TRBJ2-1
CASSLPLGEGGRAGEQFF
TGTGCCAGCAGCTTACCCCTCGGAGAGGGAGGCCGGGCGGGGGAGCAGTTCTTC
>TRBD1|TRBV10-2|.|TRBJ1-1
CASRTGPVNTEAFF
TGCGCCAGCAGGACAGGGCCCGTGAACACTGAAGCTTTCTTT